One sample yielded the 24 T cell receptor beta chains listed below, sequenced in a study of T-cell memory formation after mild COVID-19. A single record per CDR3 protein comes from TCRdb applying MiXCR to the 5' RACE reads. In the table there are around 200,000 distinct CDR3 sequences, 25% to 35% of which are singletons. Material: PBMCs or a T cell subset sorted from them (not recorded which). The receptors come from an adult woman who had mild COVID-19 (a few samples of this study predate the infection). Cell type and time point are not known.

The table lists this clonotype with a few counts. V and J are TRBV2 and TRBJ2-7; maybe TRBD2 (5 bases). Trimming shortened V by 6 bases and J by 3 bases, and 12 bases separated the two germline ends. CDR1 and CDR2 from the germline V gene are SNHLY and FYNNEI. The CDR3 runs 13 residues. The CDR3 protein is CASSSGSYYEQYF. CDR3 in DNA: TGTGCCAGCAGCTCGGGAAGCTACTACGAGCAGTACTTC.

This clonotype was seen a handful of times. The chain has TRBV18 and TRBJ2-2; D ambiguous. The CDR3 totals 15 residues. V was clipped by 6 bases and J by 2 bases, with 13 bases between them. Per the germline V gene, CDR1 is KGHSH and CDR2 is LQKENI. The CDR3 loop is CASSRDWSNTGELFF. The CDR3 DNA sequence: TGTGCCAGCTCCCGTGACTGGTCCAACACCGGGGAGCTGTTTTTT.

This clonotype was seen a handful of times. The gene calls are TRBV12-3 or TRBV12-4 and TRBJ2-1; D is perhaps TRBD2 (6 bases). Trimming removed 5 bases from V and 8 bases from J, with 16 bases in between. The CDR3 sequence is 14 residues long. This chain's CDR3 is CASSHGTPGDEQFF. The CDR3 bases are TGTGCCAGCAGTCACGGGACTCCCGGAGATGAGCAGTTCTTC.

The chain joins TRBV3-1 to TRBJ1-2, with TRBD1 matching 7 bases. CDR1 and CDR2 (germline): LGHDT, YNNKEL (reference sequence). V shed 0 bases, J shed 4 bases, and the junction held 8 bases outside the gene matches. There are 16 residues in the CDR3. The CDR3 region has the DNA TGTGCCAGCAGCCAAGAGGCAGGGGGACGTAGCTATGGCTACACCTTC. Translated: CASSQEAGGRSYGYTF.

This clonotype occurred many times. The V call is TRBV5-1, the J call TRBJ1-1; D perhaps matches TRBD1 (5 bases). This CDR3 is built from 15 residues. V lost 6 bases and J lost 0, with 15 bases in between. In germline, CDR1 is SGHRS, CDR2 YFSETQ. The CDR3 nucleotides are TGCGCCAGCATGACCGGCGGGGGGATGAACACTGAAGCTTTCTTT. This gives the protein CASMTGGGMNTEAFF. The whole variable domain, filled in from reference TRBV5-1 and TRBJ1-1, reads KAGVTQTPRYLIKTRGQQVTLSCSPISGHRSVSWYQQTPGQGLQFLFEYFSETQRNKGNFPGRFSGRQFSNSRSEMNVSTLELGDSALYLCASMTGGGMNTEAFFGQGTRLTVV.

This rearrangement joins TRBV20-1 to TRBJ1-2; no reliable D call. The CDR3 covers 15 residues. Germline V gives CDR1 DFQATT, CDR2 SNEGSKA (reference sequence). Trimming shortened V by 3 bases and J by 0 bases, and 14 bases separated the two germline ends. The CDR3: CSASDDGSSNYGYTF. The CDR3 nucleotides read TGCAGTGCTAGTGACGACGGCTCCTCTAACTATGGCTACACCTTC.

This clonotype was picked up a small number of times. This rearrangement joins TRBV24-1 to TRBJ2-3; no definite D call. CDR3 length: 13 amino acids. Looked up from germline, CDR1 is KGHDR and CDR2 is SFDVKD. The V and J ends lost 3 bases and 2 bases respectively, with 5 bases between them. The CDR3 sequence is CATSDANTDTQYF. For the CDR3, the DNA is TGTGCCACCAGTGATGCCAACACAGATACGCAGTATTTT.

The gene calls are TRBV6-5 and TRBJ2-5, with a possible D match to TRBD1 (6 bases). Germline loops: CDR1 MNHEY, CDR2 SVGAGI. Trimming cost V 5 bases and J 4 bases, with 11 bases left between them. This CDR3 has 13 amino acids. CDR3 residues: CASSDMTGETQYF. CDR3 DNA sequence: TGTGCCAGCAGTGACATGACAGGAGAGACCCAGTACTTC.

Worth noting for this clonotype: Its ends do not fully match the called genes, so a read error is possible. The rearrangement joins TRBV19 to TRBJ1-1; 8 bases align to TRBD1. Looked up from germline, CDR1 is LNHDA and CDR2 is SQIVND (reference sequence). CDR3 length equals 13 residues. The CDR3 DNA is TGTGCCAGTCGGACAGGGCCGAACACTGAATCTTTCTTT. Protein product: CASRTGPNTESFF.

This clonotype was counted between two and nine times. The chain employs TRBV24-1 and TRBJ2-2, with D perhaps matching TRBD2 (5 bases). Deletions cut 6 bases from V and 2 bases from J, with 12 bases between. Looked up from germline, CDR1 is KGHDR and CDR2 is SFDVKD. The CDR3 runs to 15 residues. CDR3 coding DNA: TGTGCCACCAGTACCAGGACGGGAAACACCGGGGAGCTGTTTTTT. It encodes CATSTRTGNTGELFF.

CDR3 coding DNA: TGTGCCAGCAGCCATCACTCAGGGGGGCCTACTAGCTCCTACGAGCAGTACTTC. This gives the protein CASSHHSGGPTSSYEQYF. The rearrangement joins TRBV4-2 to TRBJ2-7, with D possibly matching TRBD1 (7 bases). Germline CDR1 and CDR2: LGHNA and YNFKEQ. This CDR3 has 18 amino acids. Trimming took off 3 bases at V and 0 bases at J, with 21 bases between the two ends.

This clonotype was seen a few times. V is TRBV7-9 and J is TRBJ1-3; a possible D gene is TRBD1 (5 bases). The germline V gene has CDR1 SEHNR and CDR2 FQNEAQ (reference sequence). Trimming took off 4 bases at V and 7 bases at J, with 8 bases between the two ends. The CDR3 loop spans 12 amino acids. CDR3 coding DNA: TGTGCCAGCAGCTCCACAGGCAACACCATATATTTT. It codes for CASSSTGNTIYF.

The CDR3 bases are TGTGCCAGCAGGAATGTTGCCGTAAGCCAAGAGACCCAGTACTTC. Protein: CASRNVAVSQETQYF. This chain links TRBV5-4 with TRBJ2-5; D ambiguous. CDR3 length: 15 residues. Germline CDR1 is SGHNT and CDR2 is YYREEE (reference sequence). V lost 5 bases, J lost 1 base, and 15 bases lay in between.

This clonotype was seen only a few times. The chain recombines TRBV7-2 with TRBJ2-4; 9 positions match TRBD2. This CDR3 comprises 19 residues. Germline-derived CDR1 and CDR2 are SGHTA and FQGNSA. J was trimmed by 0 bases and V by 4 bases; bases with no gene match: 13. CDR3 DNA sequence: TGTGCCAGCAGCTCCCCTCGGCGGGGGGGAACTCTAGCCAAAAACATTCAGTACTTC. Translation gives CASSSPRRGGTLAKNIQYF.

The genes are TRBV7-9 and TRBJ1-2, with D hard to call. The CDR3 is 14 amino acids. The germline V gene encodes CDR1 SEHNR and CDR2 FQNEAQ (reference sequence). Trimming removed 11 bases at V and 2 bases at J, with 18 bases between. The CDR3 DNA reads TGTGCCGCGGAGGGCCCGGGCCCCAACTATGGCTACACCTTC. This codes for CAAEGPGPNYGYTF.

The chain joins TRBV7-3 to TRBJ2-3; TRBD2 matches 9 bases. CDR3 length: 17 residues. J was trimmed by 3 bases and V by 0 bases; bases with no gene match: 7. Per the germline V gene, CDR1 is SGHTA and CDR2 is FQGTGA. The CDR3 is CASSLTKIAGETDTQYF. The CDR3 DNA is TGTGCCAGCAGCTTAACAAAAATAGCGGGGGAGACAGATACGCAGTATTTT.

This clonotype has just a few counts. This chain connects TRBV14 to TRBJ1-1, with no clear D. The CDR3 is 12 residues long. The germline V gene encodes CDR1 SGHDN and CDR2 FVKESK. V gave up 4 bases and J gave up 8 bases, with 11 bases separating them. This CDR3 is CASSLGGGEAFF. CDR3 sequence (DNA): TGTGCCAGCAGCCTAGGAGGAGGGGAAGCTTTCTTT. The complete variable domain, with remaining parts taken from reference TRBV14 and TRBJ1-1, reads EAGVTQFPSHSVIEKGQTVTLRCDPISGHDNLYWYRRVMGKEIKFLLHFVKESKQDESGMPNNRFLAERTGGTYSTLKVQPAELEDSGVYFCASSLGGGEAFFGQGTRLTVV.

This clonotype was observed a few times. The chain joins TRBV6-2 or TRBV6-3 to TRBJ2-2, with 10 bases that match TRBD2. Germline-derived CDR1 and CDR2 are MNHEY and SVGEGT. The V gene end was trimmed by 6 bases and the J gene end by 7 bases; junction bases not matched to a gene: 5. CDR3 length equals 14 residues. The CDR3 protein is CASRASGRGGELFF. The CDR3 DNA follows: TGTGCCAGCAGGGCTAGCGGGAGAGGCGGGGAGCTGTTTTTT.

The chain has TRBV5-1 and TRBJ1-1; D is unclear. Germline CDR1 SGHRS, CDR2 YFSETQ. Trimming left V 0 bases short and J 4 bases short, with 10 bases between. The CDR3 has 14 residues. The CDR3 DNA follows: TGCGCCAGCAGCTTGGAAGGGTCGGGCACTGAAGCTTTCTTT. Amino acid sequence: CASSLEGSGTEAFF.

The V and J genes are TRBV29-1 and TRBJ2-1; D possibly corresponds to TRBD1 (6 bases). The CDR3 loop spans 13 amino acids. The V gene's germline CDR1 is SQVTM and CDR2 ANQGSEA. V was trimmed by 3 bases and J by 7 bases, leaving 13 bases between them. CDR3 nucleotide sequence: TGCAGCGTTGAGGGGGCCGGTTTAAATGAGCAGTTCTTC. This encodes CSVEGAGLNEQFF.

This clonotype was recorded at least ten times. V and J are TRBV20-1 and TRBJ1-5; D is undetermined. CDR1 and CDR2 from the germline V gene are DFQATT and SNEGSKA (reference sequence). V gave up 6 bases and J gave up 5 bases, with 14 bases separating them. The length of the CDR3 is 13 residues. The CDR3 sequence: CSASPRADQPQHF. The CDR3 DNA reads TGCAGTGCAAGCCCGCGTGCCGATCAGCCCCAGCATTTT.

The V gene is TRBV23-1, the J gene TRBJ2-5, with 11 bases matching TRBD1. TRBV23-1 has ORF status, its function being uncertain. This CDR3 has 17 residues. With V trimmed by 6 bases and J by 3 bases, 12 bases remained unmatched. The CDR3 sequence: CASRPGQGALQKETQYF. CDR3 in DNA: TGCGCCAGCAGACCTGGACAGGGGGCGCTTCAGAAAGAGACCCAGTACTTC.

CDR3 sequence reads: CAWSTGGPADTQYF. CDR3 DNA: TGTGCCTGGAGTACGGGAGGGCCCGCAGATACGCAGTATTTT. The genes are TRBV30 and TRBJ2-3; 8 nucleotides align to TRBD2. Per germline, CDR1 GTSNPN and CDR2 SVGIG (reference sequence). The V gene end was trimmed by 2 bases and the J gene end by 4 bases; junction bases not matched to a gene: 5. The CDR3 extends over 14 amino acids.

The chain is built from TRBV6-1 and TRBJ2-3, with D possibly TRBD1 on 6 matching bases. Germline V lookup: CDR1 MNHNS, CDR2 SASEGT. There are 14 residues in the CDR3. V was shortened by 5 bases and J by 4 bases, with 13 bases between the two germline ends. The CDR3 DNA reads as TGTGCCAGCAGTCTACAGGGCAGCGCAGATACGCAGTATTTT. Encoded protein: CASSLQGSADTQYF.